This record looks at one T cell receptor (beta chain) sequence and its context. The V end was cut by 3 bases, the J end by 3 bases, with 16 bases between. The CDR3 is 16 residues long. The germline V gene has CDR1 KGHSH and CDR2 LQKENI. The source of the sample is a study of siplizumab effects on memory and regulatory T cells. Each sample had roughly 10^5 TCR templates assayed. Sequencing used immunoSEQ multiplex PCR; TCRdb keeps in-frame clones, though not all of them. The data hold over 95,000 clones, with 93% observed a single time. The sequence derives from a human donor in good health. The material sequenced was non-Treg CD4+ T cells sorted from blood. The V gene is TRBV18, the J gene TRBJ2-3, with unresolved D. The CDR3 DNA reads TGTGCCAGCTCACCTATCCTTCCGACCCTAACAGATACGCAGTATTTT. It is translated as CASSPILPTLTDTQYF.